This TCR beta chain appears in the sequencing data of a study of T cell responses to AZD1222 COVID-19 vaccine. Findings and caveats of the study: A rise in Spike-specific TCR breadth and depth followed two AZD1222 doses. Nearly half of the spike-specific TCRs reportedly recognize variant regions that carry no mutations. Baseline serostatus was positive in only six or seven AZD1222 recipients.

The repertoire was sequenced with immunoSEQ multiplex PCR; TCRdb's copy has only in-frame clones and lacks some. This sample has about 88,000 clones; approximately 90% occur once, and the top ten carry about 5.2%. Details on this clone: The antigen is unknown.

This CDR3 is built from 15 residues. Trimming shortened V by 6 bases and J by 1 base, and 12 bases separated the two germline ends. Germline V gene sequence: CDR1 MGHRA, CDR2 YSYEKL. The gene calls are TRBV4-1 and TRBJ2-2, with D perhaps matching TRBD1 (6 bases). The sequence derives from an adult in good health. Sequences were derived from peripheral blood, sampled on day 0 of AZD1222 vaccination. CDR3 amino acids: CASSPETGNTGELFF. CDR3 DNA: TGCGCCAGCAGTCCTGAGACAGGGAACACCGGGGAGCTGTTTTTT.